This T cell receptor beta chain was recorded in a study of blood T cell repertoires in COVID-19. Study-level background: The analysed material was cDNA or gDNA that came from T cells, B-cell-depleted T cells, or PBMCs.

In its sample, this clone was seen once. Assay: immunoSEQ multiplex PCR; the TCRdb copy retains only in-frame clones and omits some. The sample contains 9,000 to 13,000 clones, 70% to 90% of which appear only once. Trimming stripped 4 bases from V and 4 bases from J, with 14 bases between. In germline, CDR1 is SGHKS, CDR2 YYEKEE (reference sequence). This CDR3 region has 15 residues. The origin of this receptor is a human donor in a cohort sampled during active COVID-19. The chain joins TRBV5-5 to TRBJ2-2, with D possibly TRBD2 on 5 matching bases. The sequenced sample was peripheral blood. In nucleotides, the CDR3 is TGTGCCAGCAGCCCCTGGGAGTCCGGCACCGGGGAGCTGTTTTTT. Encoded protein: CASSPWESGTGELFF.